This T cell receptor beta chain comes out of a study of T cell responses to AZD1222 COVID-19 vaccine (dated by TCRdb to the early 2020s). For the study in its entirety: TCR sequencing covered roughly 230 trial participants: around 210 given two doses of AZD1222 and 26 given two doses of MenACWY control vaccine. Trial participants were enrolled by age into 18-55, 56-69 and 70-plus year subgroups, with 148, 28 and 57 TCR-sequenced participants respectively. Study-level results and caveats: A significant rise in spike-specific TCR breadth and depth was observed after two AZD1222 doses relative to day 0 and relative to MenACWY recipients. Conclusions about previously exposed vaccinees are limited because only six or seven AZD1222 recipients were SARS-CoV-2 seropositive at baseline. Reportedly, almost half of the unique spike-specific TCRs recognized epitopes lying outside the regions that are mutated in the B.1.351 and B.1.1.7 variants. Participants were mostly white British, with more females than males. The authors suggested clonal diversity may have been underestimated. The vaccine-associated CD4 TCRs covered the entire spike protein, and the dominant responses fell in regions 160-218 and 743-854. The 56-69-year group was small, and its depth increase did not reach significance, likely because of low power. No day 14 peak-response samples were available, so repertoires were characterized only after the peak T cell response.

The intended sense of this specimen's time point label: about 28 days (+/-7) after the second vaccine dose. Because spike-specific TCR depth and breadth did not differ between the two schedules, AZD1222 recipients who got a second dose at roughly 4 weeks were pooled with those who got a second dose at roughly 12 weeks. Samples from vaccinated people were obtained from the UK trials COV001 and COV002, which included a single-blind randomized controlled phase 2/3 trial of AZD1222 (ChAdOx1 nCoV-19) in healthy adults. Trial participant PBMC samples were collected at day 0 and day 28 after the second dose for TCRbeta chain sequencing. The CDR3 regions of human TCRbeta chains were analyzed by immunosequencing. Turning to the authors' computational methods: TCRs in the repertoires were matched against a reference library of SARS-CoV-2-specific TCRs that had been generated with the MIRA antigen-specificity platform. Breadth was defined as the fraction of unique TCRs that were SARS-CoV-2-associated. Depth was defined as the fraction of total T cells that were SARS-CoV-2-associated. Using the MIRA data, every spike-specific TCR was mapped to the spike region that the TCR reacted to and assigned to either a CD4 or a CD8 class. Log10-transformed breadth and depth values were compared by one-way ANOVA with Sidak's multiple comparisons tests. TCRdb carries this immuneACCESS record with in-frame sequences only. Its versions omit some clonotypes, under half of them owing to an unresolved V gene in the studies checked, with the rest unexplained. The DNA gave D and trimming, while V, J and clone size come from that table. The sample table contains roughly 92,000 clones; only one count was recorded for approximately 91% of them. 5% of the sample goes to the ten largest clones.

V drops 3 bases and J drops 7 bases, leaving 12 bases in between. The CDR3 contains 13 residues, cysteine and phenylalanine counted. The entry retains the CDR3 DNA only, 39 bases that are in frame from base 1. CDR1 DFQATT and CDR2 SNEGSKA were looked up in the germline V gene (reference sequence). A note on this clone: This clone's antigen is unknown. The input lacks base qualities; no much larger clone sits a single base away.

The chain couples TRBV20-1 to TRBJ2-2; perhaps TRBD1 is the D gene, with 5 bases matching. The receptor was isolated from an adult who received the AZD1222 COVID-19 vaccine. The source material was peripheral blood, sampled 28 days after the second AZD1222 dose. This receptor carries the CDR3 CSASLPGHGELFF. At the DNA level, the sequence is TGCAGTGCTAGTCTTCCCGGACACGGGGAGCTGTTTTTT.